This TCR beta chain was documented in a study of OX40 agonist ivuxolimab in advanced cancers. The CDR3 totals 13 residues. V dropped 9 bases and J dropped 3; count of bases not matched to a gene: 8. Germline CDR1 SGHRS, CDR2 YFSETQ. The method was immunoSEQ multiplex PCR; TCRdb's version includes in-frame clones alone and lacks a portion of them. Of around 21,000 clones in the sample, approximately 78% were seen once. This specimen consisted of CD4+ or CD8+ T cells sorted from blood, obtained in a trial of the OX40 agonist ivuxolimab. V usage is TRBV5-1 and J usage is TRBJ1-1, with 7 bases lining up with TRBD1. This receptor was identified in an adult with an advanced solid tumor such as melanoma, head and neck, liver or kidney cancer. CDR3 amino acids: CATSAGGDTEAFF. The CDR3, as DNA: TGCGCCACCTCCGCAGGGGGGGACACTGAAGCTTTCTTT.